Given below is one TCR beta chain in context. As yet, its antigen is unknown. The data belong to a study of CD8+ T cells in alopecia areata. Study at large: For the treated group, dosing was oral tofacitinib at 5 to 10 mg twice daily. The study, taken as a whole, reports: Normal skin's resident alphabeta T cells are sequenced alongside lesional scalp T cells. A great number of expanded lesional clones endured in scalp and blood during tofacitinib.

RNA was extracted and reverse transcribed into cDNA as the sequencing template. TCRdb keeps only in-frame clones here, not all; method: immunoSEQ multiplex PCR. The repertoire consists of 200,000 to 250,000 clones, with about 57% occurring once and the leading ten covering more than 1.5%. The treatment denotes: oral pan-JAK inhibitor, 5-10 mg twice daily. The CDR3 is made up of 14 amino acids. Germline values: CDR1 SNHLY, CDR2 FYNNEI. With 7 bases removed from V and 6 bases from J, the gap between germline ends came to 16 bases. The TCR was taken from a human donor with alopecia areata. Sequenced here: CD4+ T cells sorted from blood, sampled at week 4, from a patient treated with tofacitinib. The V and J genes are TRBV2 and TRBJ2-4; D possibly corresponds to TRBD1 (6 bases). In nucleotides, the CDR3 is TGTGCCAGCATTCCTCAGGGGCGGAGAAACATTCAGTACTTC. Its protein is CASIPQGRRNIQYF.